This T cell receptor beta chain stems from a study of T-cell memory formation after mild COVID-19. Overall study: In these data, TCR clusters were largely donor specific.

V was shortened by 0 bases and J by 3 bases, with 9 bases between the two germline ends. Germline V CDR1 and CDR2: LGHNA, YSLEER. The CDR3 has 14 amino acids. TCRdb reprocessed the 5' RACE reads via MiXCR and lists one record per CDR3 protein. The profile covers around 340,000 distinct CDR3 sequences, with 15% to 20% appearing a single time and about a fifth taken by the ten largest. V and J are TRBV4-3 and TRBJ2-7; a weak D match, TRBD1 (5 bases). This clonotype originated in a man younger than 35 who had mild COVID-19 (a few samples of this study predate the infection). Cell type and time point are not known. Sequencing was done on a sample of PBMCs or a T cell subset sorted from them (not recorded which). The CDR3 DNA is TGCGCCAGCAGCCAAGATCACAGGAGCTACGAGCAGTACTTC. Translating gives CASSQDHRSYEQYF.